A single sample is the source of the 25 T cell receptor beta chains below, sequenced in a study of T-cell reconstitution after alpha-beta-depleted transplantation in children. Using unique molecular identifiers, the investigators prepared the TCRbeta library. TCRdb ran MiXCR on the PCR reads and lists one entry per CDR3 protein. The sample contains about 980,000 distinct CDR3 sequences, about 30% of which appear only once. The sequencing here drew on PBMCs, mostly from graft donor cells, taken 360 days after TCRalphabeta/CD19-depleted stem cell transplant. These receptors were collected from a boy under two years old who had a stem cell transplant for SCID, so the T cells may come from the graft donor.

The genes are TRBV28 and TRBJ1-1; a weak D match, TRBD1 (6 bases). CDR3 length: 15 amino acids. Between the trimmed V and J ends, which lost 2 bases and 6 bases, there was a span of 16 bases. Germline CDR1 is MDHEN and CDR2 is SYDVKM. In DNA form, the CDR3 reads TGTGCCAGCAGTTTAGAGGGGGGGGGCTTCGCTGAAGCTTTCTTT. Protein product: CASSLEGGGFAEAFF.

The chain joins TRBV20-1 to TRBJ2-3; D might be TRBD2 (6 bases). Germline V gene data show CDR1 as DFQATT and CDR2 as SNEGSKA (reference sequence). This CDR3 contains 16 residues. V was pared by 0 bases and J by 1 base, with 14 bases between. The CDR3 loop reads CSARDMGGRGTDTQYF. CDR3 DNA: TGCAGTGCTAGAGATATGGGGGGAAGGGGCACAGATACGCAGTATTTT.

The J gene is TRBJ2-3, the V gene TRBV5-1, with TRBD1 identical over 9 bases. Germline V gene data show CDR1 as SGHRS and CDR2 as YFSETQ. The V gene end was trimmed by 4 bases and the J gene end by 10 bases; junction bases not matched to a gene: 13. The CDR3 covers 15 residues. CDR3 nucleotides: TGCGCCAGCAGCATCGCCGGGACAGGGTTCTTGGCGCAGTATTTT. Residues: CASSIAGTGFLAQYF.

The chain combines TRBV4-1 with TRBJ2-5; D is perhaps TRBD1 or TRBD2 (5 bases each). Trimming took off 0 bases at V and 5 bases at J, with 19 bases between the two ends. This CDR3 spans 17 amino acids. Germline CDR1 and CDR2: MGHRA and YSYEKL. CDR3 in DNA: TGCGCCAGCAGCCAAGATACCACGGACAAACTAGGGGAGACCCAGTACTTC. It codes for CASSQDTTDKLGETQYF.

This clonotype came up a few times. The rearrangement uses TRBV4-1 and TRBJ2-5; the D gene is possibly TRBD1 (5 bases). CDR1 is MGHRA, CDR2 YSYEKL, per germline. Deletions cut 3 bases from V and 5 bases from J, with 16 bases between. The CDR3 is 15 amino acids. The CDR3 DNA sequence: TGCGCCAGCAGCCACCAGGGCCCTGGATGGGAGACCCAGTACTTC. Residues: CASSHQGPGWETQYF.

This clonotype was seen a few times. The chain carries TRBV5-5 and TRBJ2-5; D is possibly TRBD1 (6 bases). Per germline, CDR1 SGHKS and CDR2 YYEKEE (reference sequence). V was clipped by 0 bases and J by 10 bases, with 10 bases between them. This CDR3 region has 12 residues. CDR3 in amino acids: CASSLETGNQYF. Here the CDR3 DNA reads TGTGCCAGCAGCTTGGAAACAGGGAACCAGTACTTC.

This clonotype showed up many times. This rearrangement joins TRBV5-6 to TRBJ2-7; either TRBD1 or TRBD2 may supply D (5 bases each). The length of the CDR3 is 15 residues. Germline V gene sequence: CDR1 SGHDT, CDR2 YYEEEE. Trimming left V 4 bases short and J 0 bases short, with 14 bases between. The CDR3 DNA reads as TGTGCCAGCAGCCCCTCCGGGACGGTCTCCTACGAGCAGTACTTC. Translation: CASSPSGTVSYEQYF.

This clonotype was seen more than once but under ten times. V is TRBV28 and J is TRBJ2-3, with D perhaps matching TRBD2 (6 bases). CDR3 size: 15 residues. Germline assignment: CDR1 MDHEN and CDR2 SYDVKM. Trimming left V 7 bases short and J 7 bases short, with 21 bases between. The CDR3 reads CASTSRRGGQNTQYF. CDR3 in DNA: TGTGCCAGCACGTCACGTAGAGGAGGGCAAAATACGCAGTATTTT.

This rearrangement joins TRBV12-3 or TRBV12-4 to TRBJ2-4; 9 bases agree with TRBD1. Unmatched junction bases numbered 7, after V lost 5 bases and J lost 5 bases. The CDR3 has 15 amino acids. The CDR3 region has the DNA TGTGCCAGCAGTACCGCGGGACAGGGTGAAAACATTCAGTACTTC. This translates into CASSTAGQGENIQYF.

This chain connects TRBV5-1 to TRBJ2-1; 11 bases are a match to TRBD2. V was clipped by 1 base and J by 7 bases; unmatched bases: 4. The CDR3 is 15 residues long. Looked up from germline, CDR1 is SGHRS and CDR2 is YFSETQ. The CDR3 protein is CASSLRGLAENEQFF. The CDR3 nucleotides read TGCGCCAGCAGCTTGCGGGGACTAGCGGAGAATGAGCAGTTCTTC.

This clonotype occurred many times. The CDR3 loop reads CASSFGSDTQYF. DNA for the CDR3: TGTGCCAGCAGCTTTGGATCAGATACGCAGTATTTT. V is TRBV7-3 and J is TRBJ2-3, with no clear D. The CDR3 spans 12 residues. Trimming removed 3 bases from V and 4 bases from J, with 5 bases in between. Germline V gives CDR1 SGHTA, CDR2 FQGTGA. The full variable domain, with the rest looked up from reference TRBV7-3 and TRBJ2-3, is GAGVSQTPSNKVTEKGKYVELRCDPISGHTALYWYRQSLGQGPEFLIYFQGTGAADDSGLPNDRFFAVRPEGSVSTLKIQRTERGDSAVYLCASSFGSDTQYFGPGTRLTVL.

The genes are TRBV7-2 and TRBJ2-3; D may match TRBD1 or TRBD2 (5 bases each). The CDR3 spans 16 residues. Germline values: CDR1 SGHTA, CDR2 FQGNSA. Between the trimmed V and J ends, which lost 5 bases and 0 bases, there was a span of 15 bases. The CDR3, as DNA: TGTGCCAGCAGCGCATTGGGGCGGGTTAGCACAGATACGCAGTATTTT. As protein: CASSALGRVSTDTQYF.

Many counts were recorded for this clonotype. The chain employs TRBV10-3 and TRBJ2-3, with 12 bases aligning to TRBD2. Germline loops: CDR1 ENHRY, CDR2 SYGVKD. This CDR3 is 19 amino acids long. The ends lost 0 bases at V and 0 bases at J; junction bases unmatched: 7. The CDR3: CAISESTSGGPVSTDTQYF. The DNA of the CDR3 is TGTGCCATCAGTGAGTCCACTAGCGGGGGGCCCGTTAGCACAGATACGCAGTATTTT.

The DNA for the CDR3 is TGTGCCAGCAGCGTCGGGACTTCCAGGAAAGAGACCCAGTACTTC. Residues: CASSVGTSRKETQYF. The V and J genes are TRBV7-2 and TRBJ2-5, with D possibly being TRBD2 (6 bases). The CDR3 spans 15 residues. CDR1 SGHTA and CDR2 FQGNSA come from the germline V gene. Trimming shortened V by 5 bases and J by 3 bases, and 16 bases separated the two germline ends.

This clonotype was detected a few times. This chain connects TRBV7-9 to TRBJ1-1; TRBD1 might be the D (6 bases). Trimming left V 5 bases short and J 8 bases short, with 9 bases between. Germline CDR1 reads SEHNR; CDR2 reads FQNEAQ (reference sequence). The CDR3 runs 11 residues. This chain's CDR3 is CASSQQGEAFF. The CDR3 coding sequence is TGTGCCAGCAGCCAACAGGGAGAAGCTTTCTTT.

The sample holds a few counts of this clonotype. V gene TRBV5-1 combines with J gene TRBJ2-7, with 8 nucleotides matching TRBD1. Germline trimming cut 4 bases from V and 5 bases from J; bases unmatched to any gene: 11. In germline, CDR1 is SGHRS, CDR2 YFSETQ. CDR3 length equals 15 residues. The DNA for the CDR3 is TGCGCCAGCAGCCCTACCTGGACAGGGACGGACGAGCAGTACTTC. Encoded protein: CASSPTWTGTDEQYF. Based on the CDR3 plus reference TRBV5-1 and TRBJ2-7, the full variable domain is KAGVTQTPRYLIKTRGQQVTLSCSPISGHRSVSWYQQTPGQGLQFLFEYFSETQRNKGNFPGRFSGRQFSNSRSEMNVSTLELGDSALYLCASSPTWTGTDEQYFGPGTRLTVT.

The rearrangement joins TRBV6-2 or TRBV6-3 to TRBJ1-1; 7 nucleotides align to TRBD1. Trimming cost V 8 bases and J 0 bases; bases outside gene matches: 12. This CDR3 contains 16 residues. Germline-derived CDR1 and CDR2 are MNHEY and SVGEGT. The CDR3 DNA reads TGTGCCAGCGAAGACAGGGCCCGAGAATTGAACACTGAAGCTTTCTTT. Its translation: CASEDRARELNTEAFF.

This clonotype has a handful of counts. The J gene is TRBJ2-5, the V gene TRBV4-2; 16 bases align to TRBD2. Germline lookup yields CDR1 LGHNA and CDR2 YNFKEQ. The CDR3 spans 18 residues. J gave up 5 bases and V 4 bases, and 10 bases lay outside the gene matches. The CDR3 DNA sequence: TGTGCCAGCAGCCTCGGGACTAGCGGGGGGGCAGGCGAGGAGACCCAGTACTTC. Translating it yields CASSLGTSGGAGEETQYF.

The CDR3 DNA follows: TGTGCCAGCAGCCGGGACAGGGAAGCCATTCAGTACTTC. Its translation: CASSRDREAIQYF. The rearrangement links TRBV4-2 to TRBJ2-4; 9 bases line up with TRBD1. The CDR3 contains 13 residues. The junction had 4 bases not matched to a gene; V was cut back by 4 bases and J by 9 bases. Germline V gives CDR1 LGHNA, CDR2 YNFKEQ.

This chain links TRBV7-7 with TRBJ2-7; TRBD1 matches 9 bases. Trimming took 2 bases from V and 4 from J; bases not matched to a gene: 9. CDR3 length equals 16 residues. Germline V lookup: CDR1 SSHAT, CDR2 FNYEAQ (reference sequence). For the CDR3, the DNA is TGTGCCAGCAGCTTACTCAAGGGGACAGGGCGGTACGAGCAGTACTTC. This gives the protein CASSLLKGTGRYEQYF.

A few counts support this clonotype. This sequence joins TRBV6-5 and TRBJ1-6, with D tentatively TRBD1 (6 bases). Deletions cut 2 bases from V and 12 bases from J, with 20 bases between. This CDR3 is built from 16 residues. The germline V gene has CDR1 MNHEY and CDR2 SVGAGI. CDR3 residues: CASSYERGQGGRPLHF. CDR3 DNA: TGTGCCAGCAGTTACGAGCGGGGGCAGGGTGGAAGACCCCTCCACTTT.

V usage is TRBV4-2 and J usage is TRBJ2-5, with D possibly TRBD2 on 6 matching bases. V lost 4 bases, J lost 3 bases, and 12 bases lay in between. In germline, CDR1 is LGHNA, CDR2 YNFKEQ. The CDR3 is made up of 14 amino acids. CDR3 residues: CASSPRTIEETQYF. The CDR3 nucleotides are TGTGCCAGCAGCCCCAGGACTATCGAAGAGACCCAGTACTTC.

The chain combines TRBV7-8 with TRBJ2-1; 7 positions agree with TRBD1. Per the germline V gene, CDR1 is SGHVS and CDR2 is FQNEAQ. The J segment lost 5 bases and the V segment lost 5 bases, leaving 9 bases of the junction unmatched. CDR3 length: 15 amino acids. The CDR3 nucleotides read TGTGCCAGCAGCCTTCCTTGGACAGGCAACAATGAGCAGTTCTTC. This codes for CASSLPWTGNNEQFF.

This clonotype has at least ten counts. The V call is TRBV12-3 or TRBV12-4, the J call TRBJ2-2, with D possibly being TRBD1 (6 bases). The CDR3 sequence is 13 residues long. V lost 6 bases and J lost 6, with 11 bases in between. CDR3 sequence reads: CASSFTGPGELFF. Written as DNA, the CDR3 is TGTGCCAGCAGCTTTACAGGGCCCGGGGAGCTGTTTTTT.

This chain joins TRBV27 and TRBJ2-1; D assignment may be TRBD1 or TRBD2 (5 bases each). The length of the CDR3 is 16 residues. Trimming took off 2 bases at V and 0 bases at J, with 11 bases between the two ends. Germline CDR1 MNHEY, CDR2 SMNVEV (reference sequence). CDR3 region: CASSLGWGTSYNEQFF. The CDR3 DNA reads TGTGCCAGCAGTTTAGGGTGGGGGACCTCCTACAATGAGCAGTTCTTC.